This T cell receptor (beta chain) was retrieved from a study of patients and donors after allogeneic stem cell transplantation. From germline, CDR1 is SGHRS and CDR2 YFSETQ. This CDR3 spans 12 amino acids. V was shortened by 2 bases and J by 7 bases, with 9 bases between the two germline ends. This clonotype was observed a few times. From the RT-PCR reads, TCRdb called clonotypes with MiXCR, one entry per CDR3 protein. The table shows some 90,000 distinct CDR3 sequences, with 48% occurring only once. The source of this sequence is a human donor who was either an allogeneic HSCT recipient or a stem cell or donor lymphocyte infusion donor (not recorded which). It is not recorded whose cells these are; they may come from a transplant donor. The chain has TRBV5-1 and TRBJ1-2; D uncertain. Sequenced: blood, either unsorted or a sorted T cell fraction (not recorded which). The CDR3 sequence: CASSLERAGYTF. The CDR3 DNA is TGCGCCAGCAGCTTAGAAAGGGCTGGCTACACCTTC.